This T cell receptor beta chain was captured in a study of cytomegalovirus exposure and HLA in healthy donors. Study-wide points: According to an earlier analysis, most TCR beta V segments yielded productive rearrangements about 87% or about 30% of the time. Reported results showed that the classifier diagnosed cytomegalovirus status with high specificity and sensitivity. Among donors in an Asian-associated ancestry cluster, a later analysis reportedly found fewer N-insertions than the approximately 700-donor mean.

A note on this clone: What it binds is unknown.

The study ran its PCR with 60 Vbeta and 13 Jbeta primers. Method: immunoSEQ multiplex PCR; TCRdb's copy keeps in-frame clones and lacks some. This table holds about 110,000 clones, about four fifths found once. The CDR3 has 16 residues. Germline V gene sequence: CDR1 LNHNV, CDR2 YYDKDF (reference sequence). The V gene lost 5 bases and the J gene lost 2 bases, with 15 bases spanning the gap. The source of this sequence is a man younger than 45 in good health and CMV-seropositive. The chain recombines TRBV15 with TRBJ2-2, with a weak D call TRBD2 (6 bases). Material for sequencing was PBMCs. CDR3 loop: CATSPSWGLNTGELFF. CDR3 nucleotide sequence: TGTGCCACCAGCCCATCGTGGGGACTTAACACCGGGGAGCTGTTTTTT. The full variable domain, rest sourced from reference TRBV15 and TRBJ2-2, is DAMVIQNPRYQVTQFGKPVTLSCSQTLNHNVMYWYQQKSSQAPKLLFHYYDKDFNNEADTPDNFQSRRPNTSFCFLDIRSPGLGDTAMYLCATSPSWGLNTGELFFGEGSRLTVL.